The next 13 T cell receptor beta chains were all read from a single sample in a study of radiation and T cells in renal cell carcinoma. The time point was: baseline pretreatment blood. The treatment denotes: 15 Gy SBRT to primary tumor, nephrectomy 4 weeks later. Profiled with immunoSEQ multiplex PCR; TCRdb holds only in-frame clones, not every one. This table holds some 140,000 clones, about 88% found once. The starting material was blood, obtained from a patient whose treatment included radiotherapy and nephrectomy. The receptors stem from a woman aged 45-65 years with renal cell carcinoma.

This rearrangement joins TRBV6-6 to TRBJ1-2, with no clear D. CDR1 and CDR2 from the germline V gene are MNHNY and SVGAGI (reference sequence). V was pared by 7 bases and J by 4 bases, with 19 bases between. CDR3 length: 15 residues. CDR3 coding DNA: TGTGCCAGCATCCGATCCCCCCGGGGTGGCTATGGCTACACCTTC. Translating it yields CASIRSPRGGYGYTF.

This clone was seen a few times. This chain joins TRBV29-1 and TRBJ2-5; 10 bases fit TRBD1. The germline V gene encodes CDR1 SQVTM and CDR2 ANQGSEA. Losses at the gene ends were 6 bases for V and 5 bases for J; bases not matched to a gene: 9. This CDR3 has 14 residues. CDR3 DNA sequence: TGCAGCGTCCGGACAGGGGGTAATACGGAGACCCAGTACTTC. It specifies CSVRTGGNTETQYF.

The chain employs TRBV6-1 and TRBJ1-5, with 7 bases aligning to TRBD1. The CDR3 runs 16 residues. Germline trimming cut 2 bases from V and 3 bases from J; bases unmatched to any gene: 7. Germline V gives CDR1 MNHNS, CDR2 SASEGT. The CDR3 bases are TGTGCCAGCAGTGAAATAAGGGGGCTCTTCAATCAGCCCCAGCATTTT. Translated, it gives CASSEIRGLFNQPQHF.

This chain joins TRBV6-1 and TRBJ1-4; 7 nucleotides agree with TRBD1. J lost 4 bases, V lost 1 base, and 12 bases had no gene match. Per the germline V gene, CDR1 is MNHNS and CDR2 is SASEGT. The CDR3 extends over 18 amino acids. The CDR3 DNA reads TGTGCCAGCAGTGAAGGAGGGCGAGGGGGCCGCTTTAATGAAAAACTGTTTTTT. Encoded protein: CASSEGGRGGRFNEKLFF.

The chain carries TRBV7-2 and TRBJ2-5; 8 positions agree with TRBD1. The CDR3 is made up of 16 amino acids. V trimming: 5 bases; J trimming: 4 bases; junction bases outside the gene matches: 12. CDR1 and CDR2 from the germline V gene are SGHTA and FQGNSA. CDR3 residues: CASSGLGQGGGETQYF. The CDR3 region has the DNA TGTGCCAGCAGCGGGTTAGGACAGGGAGGAGGAGAGACCCAGTACTTC.

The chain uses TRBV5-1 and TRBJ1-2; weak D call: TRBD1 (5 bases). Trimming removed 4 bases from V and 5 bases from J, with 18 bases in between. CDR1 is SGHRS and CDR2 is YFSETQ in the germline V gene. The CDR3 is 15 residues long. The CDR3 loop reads CASSDPGGAGYGYTF. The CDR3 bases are TGCGCCAGCAGCGACCCCGGAGGGGCCGGTTATGGCTACACCTTC.

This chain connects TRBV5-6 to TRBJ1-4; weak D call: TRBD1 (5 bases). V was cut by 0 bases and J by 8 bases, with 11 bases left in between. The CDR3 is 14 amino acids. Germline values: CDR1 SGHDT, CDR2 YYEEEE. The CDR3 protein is CASSLVGAGEKLFF. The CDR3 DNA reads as TGTGCCAGCAGCTTGGTCGGGGCGGGAGAAAAACTGTTTTTT.

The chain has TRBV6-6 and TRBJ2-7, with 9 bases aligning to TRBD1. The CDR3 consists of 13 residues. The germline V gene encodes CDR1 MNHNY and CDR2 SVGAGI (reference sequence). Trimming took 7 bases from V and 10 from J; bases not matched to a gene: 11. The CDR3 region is CASTKNQQGAQYF. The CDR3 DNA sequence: TGTGCCAGCACCAAAAATCAACAGGGGGCCCAGTACTTC.

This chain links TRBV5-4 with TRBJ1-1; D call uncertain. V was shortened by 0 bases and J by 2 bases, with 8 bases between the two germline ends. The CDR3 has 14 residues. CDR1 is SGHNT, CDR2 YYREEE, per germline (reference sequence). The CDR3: CASSLVHSNTEAFF. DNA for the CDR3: TGTGCCAGCAGCTTGGTGCACAGCAACACTGAAGCTTTCTTT.

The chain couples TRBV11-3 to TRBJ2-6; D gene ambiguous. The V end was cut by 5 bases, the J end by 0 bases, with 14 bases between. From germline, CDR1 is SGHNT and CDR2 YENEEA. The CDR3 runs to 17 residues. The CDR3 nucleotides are TGTGCCAGCAGCAGATTTGGAAGCCGCTCTGGGGCCAACGTCCTGACTTTC. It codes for CASSRFGSRSGANVLTF. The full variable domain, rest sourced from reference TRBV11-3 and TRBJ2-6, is EAGVVQSPRYKIIEKKQPVAFWCNPISGHNTLYWYLQNLGQGPELLIRYENEEAVDDSQLPKDRFSAERLKGVDSTLKIQPAELGDSAVYLCASSRFGSRSGANVLTFGAGSRLTVL.

In DNA form, the CDR3 reads TGTGCCAGCTCACAAGCGGGGGGGTCCTACGAGCAGTACTTC. The encoded protein is CASSQAGGSYEQYF. The chain recombines TRBV18 with TRBJ2-7; TRBD2 aligns across 10 bases. This CDR3 contains 14 residues. Germline loops: CDR1 KGHSH, CDR2 LQKENI. V lost 4 bases and J lost 1; bases outside the gene matches: 1.

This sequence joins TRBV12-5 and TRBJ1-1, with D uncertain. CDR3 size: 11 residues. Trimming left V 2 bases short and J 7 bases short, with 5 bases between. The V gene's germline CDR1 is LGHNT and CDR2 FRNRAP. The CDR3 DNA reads TGTGCTAGTGGTTTGTTTGGTGAAGCTTTCTTT. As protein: CASGLFGEAFF.

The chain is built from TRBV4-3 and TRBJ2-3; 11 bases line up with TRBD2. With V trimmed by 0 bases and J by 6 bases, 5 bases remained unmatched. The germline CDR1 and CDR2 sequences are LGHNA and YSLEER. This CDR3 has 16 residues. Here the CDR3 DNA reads TGCGCCAGCAGCCAAGATCTAGCGGGGGGCCACGATACGCAGTATTTT. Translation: CASSQDLAGGHDTQYF.